Below, 7 T cell receptor beta chains from the same sample are listed, as sequenced in a study of Ad26.COV2.S vaccination and SARS-CoV-2 variants (dated by TCRdb to about 2021). The sample's treatment or condition, from its label and the paper: about 20 received Ad26.COV2.S at low or high dose, single or two shots; about 5 received placebo; per-sample allocation not given. For vaccine and placebo recipients, the sequenced repertoires came from samples collected on day 63 after the first injection. Preparation of the library involved the immunoSEQ multiplex PCR assay. The table was pulled from immuneACCESS by TCRdb, which kept in-frame rearrangements only. Such tables lose some clones; where checked, under half of the loss comes from unresolved V genes, and the rest has no known cause. The sample data list about 330,000 clones, and 90% of these were observed just once. About 5% of the sample goes to the ten largest clones.

The material sequenced was peripheral blood, taken in a trial of Ad26.COV2.S vaccine versus placebo. These receptors were taken from a person between 18 and 65 years old who received the Ad26.COV2.S COVID-19 vaccine or a placebo.

This sequence joins TRBV30 and TRBJ1-5; no firm D call. Trimming left V 5 bases short and J 5 bases short, with 13 bases between. Per the germline V gene, CDR1 is GTSNPN and CDR2 is SVGIG (reference sequence). This CDR3 has 13 residues. CDR3 in amino acids: CAWEERRDQPQHF. CDR3 in DNA: TGTGCCTGGGAGGAACGACGGGATCAGCCCCAGCATTTT.

The J gene is TRBJ1-2, the V gene TRBV12-3 or TRBV12-4; no reliable D call. V shed 6 bases and J shed 8 bases, with 16 bases lying between them. This CDR3 is 13 amino acids long. CDR3 residues: CASSQASPTGYTF. CDR3 DNA sequence: TGTGCCAGCAGCCAAGCGAGTCCGACAGGCTACACCTTC.

V usage is TRBV10-3 and J usage is TRBJ2-7, with 9 bases matching TRBD1. With 7 bases clipped from V and 5 bases from J, the junction kept 3 bases outside the gene matches. The CDR3 loop spans 12 amino acids. Germline lookup yields CDR1 ENHRY and CDR2 SYGVKD. Here the CDR3 reads CAITGTGNEQYF. The CDR3, as DNA: TGTGCCATCACCGGGACAGGGAACGAGCAGTACTTC.

This rearrangement joins TRBV6-5 to TRBJ1-6, with 10 bases lining up with TRBD1. Per the germline V gene, CDR1 is MNHEY and CDR2 is SVGAGI. The V segment lost 4 bases and the J segment 4 bases; nucleotides outside the gene matches: 4. The CDR3 is made up of 16 amino acids. The CDR3 DNA reads as TGTGCCAGCAGTTCCCGGGACAGGGGATATAATTCACCCCTCCACTTT. This gives the protein CASSSRDRGYNSPLHF.

CDR3 sequence reads: CASSFSQVEAFF. The CDR3 coding sequence is TGTGCCAGCAGTTTCTCCCAGGTGGAGGCTTTCTTT. V gene TRBV28 combines with J gene TRBJ1-1; D not resolved. Germline lookup yields CDR1 MDHEN and CDR2 SYDVKM. The V and J ends lost 3 bases and 11 bases respectively, with 13 bases between them. The CDR3 consists of 12 residues.

V is TRBV27 and J is TRBJ1-2; 9 bases are shared with TRBD1. With 4 bases clipped from V and 9 bases from J, the junction kept 12 bases outside the gene matches. Looked up from germline, CDR1 is MNHEY and CDR2 is SMNVEV (reference sequence). The CDR3 has 15 residues. The CDR3 DNA is TGTGCCAGCAGTTCCGCCGGGACAGGGAAAATTAGCTACACCTTC. Translation gives CASSSAGTGKISYTF.

This chain connects TRBV5-6 to TRBJ1-5, with D tentatively TRBD1 (5 bases). The CDR3 covers 14 residues. Germline V CDR1 and CDR2: SGHDT, YYEEEE. V lost 2 bases, J lost 6 bases, and 12 bases lay in between. The CDR3, as DNA: TGTGCCAGCAGCTTCCGAGGGGTCGGTCAGCCCCAGCATTTT. Translation gives CASSFRGVGQPQHF. The variable domain in full, with the rest retrieved from reference TRBV5-6 and TRBJ1-5, is DAGVTQSPTHLIKTRGQQVTLRCSPKSGHDTVSWYQQALGQGPQFIFQYYEEEERQRGNFPDRFSGHQFPNYSSELNVNALLLGDSALYLCASSFRGVGQPQHFGDGTRLSIL.